The following is a TCR beta chain sequence with its context. Its antigen remains unidentified. No clone much larger than this one lies a single base away; base qualities are absent. V loses 7 bases at its end and J loses 3 bases; junction bases beyond the gene matches: 5. The CDR3 sequence holds 14 residues, the cysteine and phenylalanine included. The only DNA kept is the CDR3, 42 bases in frame from the first base. The germline V gene gives CDR1 as MNHEY and CDR2 as SVGAGI. Genomic DNA was extracted from sorted cells for sequencing of the TCRbeta CDR3 region. The immunoSEQ Assay was used to sequence the TCRbeta CDR3 regions. Drawn from immuneACCESS, this table holds only the in-frame rearrangements with V and J called that TCRdb kept. Clones are partly lost; checked studies trace under half to an unresolved V gene and leave the rest unexplained. This sample comprises fewer than 85,000 clones, 90% to 95% of them detected only once. The ten largest clonotypes hold around 0.69% of the sample.

This record belongs to a study of OX40 agonist ivuxolimab in advanced cancers. For the wider study: The costimulatory receptor OX40 (CD134) was targeted by ivuxolimab, a fully human IgG2 agonistic monoclonal antibody. Intravenous ivuxolimab was administered to patients every 2 weeks at six dose levels: 0.01, 0.1, 0.3, 1.5, 3 and 10 mg/kg. Of the approximately 50 dose-escalation patients, hepatocellular carcinoma was present in around 20, melanoma in roughly 15, renal cell carcinoma in 9 and head and neck cancer in 9. In the dose-escalation cohort, nearly 85% of patients were male, and the mean age was around 65 years with a range of roughly 23 to 79. Prior anti-PD-1, anti-PD-L1 or anti-CTLA-4 therapy was permitted, and checkpoint inhibitors had been received by about 36% of dose-escalation patients. Partial responses occurred in three dose-escalation patients: two with cutaneous melanoma and one with hepatocellular carcinoma. Peripheral TCRbeta sequencing was intended to test whether TCR sequence diversity was altered and clonal T-cell expansion was caused by ivuxolimab. The paper describes the monotherapy dose-escalation part (N ≈ 51 patients) of the phase I trial of ivuxolimab. Results and caveats for the whole study, not just this receptor: Low levels of normalized T-cell clonal expansion were also seen in some patients who did not respond. Which antigens the clonally expanded peripheral T cells were specific for was not determined. After ivuxolimab, CD8+ T cells had more expanded clones than CD4+ T cells on average. At doses of 0.1 to 3.0 mg/kg, clonal expansion of both CD4+ and CD8+ T cells in blood was seen between baseline and week 6. In partial responders in the 0.1-3.0 mg/kg groups, normalized peripheral clonal expansion was found to be among the lowest, especially among CD8+ T cells.

The trial excluded patients who had a history of autoimmune disease or who were on systemic immunosuppression. Peripheral blood for TCR sequencing was collected from all dose cohorts at baseline, on cycle 4 day 1, and on cycle 7 day 1. The samples were taken from a phase I, first-in-human, multicenter, open-label dose-escalation trial of ivuxolimab. Adults with locally advanced or metastatic melanoma, renal cell, hepatocellular, or head and neck squamous cell carcinoma were enrolled in the trial. CD4+ and CD8+ T cells were sorted separately from peripheral blood before TCR sequencing. Sample: CD4+ or CD8+ T cells sorted from blood, taken in a trial of the OX40 agonist ivuxolimab. The chain links TRBV6-5 with TRBJ1-4; 7 bases in the middle match TRBD1. The sequence derives from an adult with an advanced solid tumor such as melanoma, head and neck, liver or kidney cancer. The nucleotide sequence reads TGTGCCAGCAACAGACAGGGCCCTAATGAAAAACTGTTTTTT. This encodes CASNRQGPNEKLFF.